These 26 T cell receptor beta chains were sequenced from one sample in a study of control samples from healthy donors and cancer patients. The protocol was immunoSEQ multiplex PCR, while the TCRdb copy is restricted to in-frame clones and leaves out a portion. The sample lists 170,000 or so clones; roughly nine tenths were seen once. Sequencing was performed on blood. The receptors derive from a man aged 30 to 45 in good health.

The CDR3 DNA is TGTGCCAGCAGAGTTACGGGACACGAAAAACTGTTTTTT. It encodes CASRVTGHEKLFF. The J gene is TRBJ1-4, the V gene TRBV2; tentative D call: TRBD1 (6 bases). Trimming pared 6 bases from V and 8 bases from J, leaving 13 bases between. CDR3 length equals 13 residues. Germline assignment: CDR1 SNHLY and CDR2 FYNNEI.

The chain employs TRBV24-1 and TRBJ2-1, with D possibly TRBD2 on 5 matching bases. V dropped 3 bases and J dropped 3 bases, with 8 bases sitting between them. In germline, CDR1 is KGHDR, CDR2 SFDVKD. The CDR3 loop spans 14 amino acids. The chain's CDR3 is CATSDAGVYNEQFF. Here the CDR3 DNA reads TGTGCCACCAGTGATGCGGGTGTCTACAATGAGCAGTTCTTC.

The DNA for the CDR3 is TGTGCCAGCAGCCCGACAGTTTTCTCCTACGAGCAGTACTTC. Amino acid sequence: CASSPTVFSYEQYF. The rearrangement joins TRBV27 to TRBJ2-7; D is possibly TRBD1 (5 bases). The CDR3 is 14 amino acids. Looked up from germline, CDR1 is MNHEY and CDR2 is SMNVEV (reference sequence). The ends were cut back, 6 bases at V and 0 bases at J, with 12 bases in the middle.

The chain has TRBV12-5 and TRBJ2-7, with D tentatively TRBD1 (5 bases). The CDR3 runs to 13 residues. Germline assignment: CDR1 LGHNT and CDR2 FRNRAP. The CDR3 DNA is TGTGCCTCTTCAAGGGGCAACTCCTACGAGCAGTACTTC. It yields the protein CASSRGNSYEQYF.

This clone occurred once. V is TRBV19 and J is TRBJ2-2; the match to TRBD2 covers 12 bases. The CDR3 is made up of 18 amino acids. The J segment lost 0 bases and the V segment lost 6 bases, leaving 8 bases of the junction unmatched. Germline-derived CDR1 and CDR2 are LNHDA and SQIVND (reference sequence). The CDR3 protein is CASRMTSGGLSNTGELFF. Written as DNA, the CDR3 is TGTGCCAGTAGGATGACTAGCGGGGGCCTCTCGAACACCGGGGAGCTGTTTTTT.

This chain connects TRBV28 to TRBJ2-7; D unresolved. The CDR3 covers 12 residues. The V end lost 6 bases, the J end lost 1 base, and 7 bases lay between the germline ends. The germline CDR1 and CDR2 sequences are MDHEN and SYDVKM. For the CDR3, the DNA is TGTGCCAGCAGGACAACATCCTACGAGCAGTACTTC. Protein product: CASRTTSYEQYF.

The chain uses TRBV5-1 and TRBJ2-3, with unresolved D. CDR1 SGHRS and CDR2 YFSETQ come from the germline V gene. The CDR3 runs 15 residues. Trimming left V 0 bases short and J 4 bases short, with 12 bases between. The CDR3 region is CASSLGAPASDTQYF. The CDR3 DNA is TGCGCCAGCAGCTTGGGGGCGCCTGCTTCAGATACGCAGTATTTT.

This chain uses TRBV5-4 with TRBJ2-1, with 12 bases fitting TRBD2. Germline CDR1 and CDR2: SGHNT and YYREEE (reference sequence). This CDR3 spans 15 amino acids. Trimming removed 4 bases from V and 8 bases from J; junction bases left unmatched: 7. The CDR3 DNA is TGTGCCAGCAGCCCTAGCGGGGGGGTAGTCTATGAGCAGTTCTTC. Its translation is CASSPSGGVVYEQFF.

The chain links TRBV5-6 to TRBJ1-1, with 9 bases aligning to TRBD1. The CDR3 runs to 16 residues. Looked up from germline, CDR1 is SGHDT and CDR2 is YYEEEE. Trimming removed 1 base from V and 6 bases from J; junction bases left unmatched: 10. The CDR3 reads CASSLQFGTGIAEAFF. The DNA for the CDR3 is TGTGCCAGCAGCTTGCAATTCGGGACAGGGATCGCTGAAGCTTTCTTT.

The rearrangement uses TRBV3-1 (or the pseudogene TRBV3-2) and TRBJ1-6; no clear D gene. The ends were cut back, 4 bases at V and 0 bases at J, with 10 bases in the middle. This CDR3 region has 16 residues. Per the germline V gene, CDR1 is LGHDT and CDR2 is YNNKEL (reference sequence). The CDR3 DNA is TGTGCCAGCAGCCCGGACGGGAGCTCCTATAATTCACCCCTCCACTTT. Protein: CASSPDGSSYNSPLHF.

The rearrangement links TRBV18 to TRBJ1-1; D remains unclear. CDR1 and CDR2 from the germline V gene are KGHSH and LQKENI. The CDR3 contains 14 residues. Trimming took off 2 bases at V and 5 bases at J, with 12 bases between the two ends. This CDR3 reads CASSPGPMATEAFF. As DNA, the CDR3 is TGTGCCAGCTCACCAGGACCGATGGCGACTGAAGCTTTCTTT. The full variable domain, with the rest looked up from reference TRBV18 and TRBJ1-1, is NAGVMQNPRHLVRRRGQEARLRCSPMKGHSHVYWYRQLPEEGLKFMVYLQKENIIDESGMPKERFSAEFPKEGPSILRIQQVVRGDSAAYFCASSPGPMATEAFFGQGTRLTVV.

The genes are TRBV24-1 and TRBJ1-6, with D perhaps matching TRBD1 (5 bases). Trimming left V 9 bases short and J 0 bases short, with 11 bases between. The CDR3 extends over 15 amino acids. Germline V gives CDR1 KGHDR, CDR2 SFDVKD. Here the CDR3 reads CATLTGRSYNSPLHF. In DNA form, the CDR3 reads TGTGCCACCCTCACAGGCCGCTCCTATAATTCACCCCTCCACTTT.

In DNA form, the CDR3 reads TGTGCCAGCATCCCGGTTGGGGCTGAAGCTTTCTTT. Its translation is CASIPVGAEAFF. The chain carries TRBV7-9 and TRBJ1-1; D gene uncertain. Trimming stripped 7 bases from V and 6 bases from J, with 12 bases between. Germline lookup yields CDR1 SEHNR and CDR2 FQNEAQ (reference sequence). The CDR3 totals 12 residues.

On this clone: This specimen includes other DNA sequences encoding the same CDR3. The V gene is TRBV4-1, the J gene TRBJ2-2; D unresolved. This CDR3 spans 13 amino acids. V was cut by 3 bases and J by 0 bases, with 2 bases left in between. Germline CDR1 and CDR2: MGHRA and YSYEKL. The CDR3 sequence: CASSQSNTGELFF. In DNA, the CDR3 is TGCGCCAGCAGCCAGTCGAACACCGGGGAGCTGTTTTTT.

This chain uses TRBV5-1 with TRBJ2-7, with D tentatively TRBD1 (5 bases). The CDR3 loop spans 14 amino acids. Germline loops: CDR1 SGHRS, CDR2 YFSETQ. V was trimmed by 0 bases and J by 0 bases, leaving 7 bases between them. In nucleotides, the CDR3 is TGCGCCAGCAGCTTGGGGGGCGTCTCCTACGAGCAGTACTTC. It specifies CASSLGGVSYEQYF.

This clone was counted once. CDR3 sequence (DNA): TGCGCCAGCCTGCAAGTCAGCAAGTCCTACGAGCAGTACTTC. Translated: CASLQVSKSYEQYF. The gene calls are TRBV10-1 and TRBJ2-7; D remains unclear. Germline V gene data show CDR1 as WNHNN and CDR2 as SYGVQD (reference sequence). The V end was cut by 8 bases, the J end by 1 base, with 15 bases between. The CDR3 contains 14 residues.

As DNA, the CDR3 is TGTGCCTGGAGTGTAGCGCTAGCGGGGGAAAAAAATGAGCAGTTCTTC. Amino acids: CAWSVALAGEKNEQFF. The chain links TRBV30 to TRBJ2-1; 10 bases fit TRBD2. Germline V lookup: CDR1 GTSNPN, CDR2 SVGIG (reference sequence). The CDR3 loop spans 16 amino acids. V gave up 0 bases and J gave up 7 bases; unmatched junction bases: 9.

The chain carries TRBV24-1 and TRBJ2-2; possible D gene TRBD1, 5 bases. V gave up 4 bases and J gave up 7 bases, with 9 bases separating them. Per the germline V gene, CDR1 is KGHDR and CDR2 is SFDVKD. The CDR3 is 13 amino acids. CDR3 bases: TGTGCCACCAGTGACCAGGGCAGCGGGGAGCTGTTTTTT. Amino acid sequence: CATSDQGSGELFF.

The chain uses TRBV27 and TRBJ1-6, with D possibly matching TRBD1 (5 bases). There are 14 residues in the CDR3. Trimming cost V 6 bases and J 3 bases, with 9 bases left between them. Per the germline V gene, CDR1 is MNHEY and CDR2 is SMNVEV (reference sequence). For the CDR3, the DNA is TGTGCCAGCAGGGCAAGGGGCTATAATTCACCCCTCCACTTT. It encodes CASRARGYNSPLHF.

V usage is TRBV2 and J usage is TRBJ2-3; TRBD2 is a possible D gene (6 bases). This CDR3 is built from 15 residues. Germline assignment: CDR1 SNHLY and CDR2 FYNNEI. Trimming left V 3 bases short and J 5 bases short, with 15 bases between. This CDR3 reads CASSESGAQGDTQYF. For the CDR3, the DNA is TGTGCCAGCAGTGAGTCGGGAGCTCAGGGAGATACGCAGTATTTT.

This sequence joins TRBV2 and TRBJ1-6; D uncertain. Germline V gene lookup returns CDR1 SNHLY and CDR2 FYNNEI. This CDR3 is built from 13 residues. V shed 5 bases and J shed 8 bases, with 10 bases lying between them. The DNA for the CDR3 is TGTGCCAGCAGTTGGGGAGGAGATTCACCCCTCCACTTT. Encoded protein: CASSWGGDSPLHF.

This clone was picked up one time. The chain uses TRBV6-5 and TRBJ1-5; TRBD1 might be the D (6 bases). V lost 7 bases and J lost 7, with 20 bases in between. Germline V CDR1 and CDR2: MNHEY, SVGAGI. This CDR3 is built from 15 residues. CDR3 nucleotide sequence: TGTGCCAGCACCCCGTGGCAGGGGAATGGCCAGCCCCAGCATTTT. Its translation is CASTPWQGNGQPQHF.

The chain uses TRBV7-9 and TRBJ2-5; D gene unclear. Germline values: CDR1 SEHNR, CDR2 FQNEAQ (reference sequence). The CDR3 consists of 16 residues. The V gene lost 5 bases and the J gene lost 4 bases, with 20 bases spanning the gap. The CDR3 nucleotides are TGTGCCAGCAGCCAACAAACCATGGGGTTTCGAGAGACCCAGTACTTC. The encoded protein is CASSQQTMGFRETQYF.

The chain carries TRBV21-1 and TRBJ1-2. TRBV21-1 is a listed pseudogene. The length of the CDR3 is 12 residues. CDR3: CASSKEAYGYTF. For the CDR3, the DNA is TGTGCCAGCAGCAAGGAGGCCTATGGCTACACCTTC.

This chain joins TRBV5-4 and TRBJ1-6; no reliable D call. The CDR3 runs 14 residues. CDR1 and CDR2 (germline): SGHNT, YYREEE (reference sequence). The V and J ends lost 4 bases and 5 bases respectively, with 10 bases between them. CDR3 nucleotides: TGTGCCAGCAGCCCCCTAATGGATAATTCACCCCTCCACTTT. This translates into CASSPLMDNSPLHF. Filled out from reference TRBV5-4 and TRBJ1-6, the complete variable domain reads ETGVTQSPTHLIKTRGQQVTLRCSSQSGHNTVSWYQQALGQGPQFIFQYYREEENGRGNFPPRFSGLQFPNYSSELNVNALELDDSALYLCASSPLMDNSPLHFGNGTRLTVT.

This chain joins TRBV5-1 and TRBJ2-1; 13 bases are a match to TRBD2. V lost 0 bases and J lost 9; bases outside the gene matches: 6. CDR3 length: 16 residues. Germline values: CDR1 SGHRS, CDR2 YFSETQ. Written as DNA, the CDR3 is TGCGCCAGCAGCTTGGGGACTAGCGGGAGTCATTCTGAGCAGTTCTTC. Translated, it gives CASSLGTSGSHSEQFF.